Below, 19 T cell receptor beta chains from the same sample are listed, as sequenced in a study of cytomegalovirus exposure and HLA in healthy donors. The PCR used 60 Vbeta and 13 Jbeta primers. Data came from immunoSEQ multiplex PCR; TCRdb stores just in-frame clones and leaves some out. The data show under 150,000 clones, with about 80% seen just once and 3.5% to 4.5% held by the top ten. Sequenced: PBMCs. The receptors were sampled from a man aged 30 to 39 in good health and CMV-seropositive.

The CDR3 sequence: CATQGDNEKLFF. CDR3 nucleotide sequence: TGTGCCACGCAGGGGGATAATGAAAAACTGTTTTTT. The J gene is TRBJ1-4, the V gene TRBV6-5; TRBD1 agrees at 7 bases. The CDR3 contains 12 residues. Germline trimming cut 10 bases from V and 4 bases from J; bases unmatched to any gene: 3. Germline CDR1 is MNHEY and CDR2 is SVGAGI.

The CDR3 DNA is TGTGCCAGCAGCTTAGCTCCAGCGGGAACCTACGAGCAGTACTTC. Protein product: CASSLAPAGTYEQYF. The chain is built from TRBV7-2 and TRBJ2-7; TRBD2 matches 7 bases. CDR1 is SGHTA, CDR2 FQGNSA, per germline. The CDR3 totals 15 residues. Trimming took 0 bases from V and 2 from J; bases not matched to a gene: 4.

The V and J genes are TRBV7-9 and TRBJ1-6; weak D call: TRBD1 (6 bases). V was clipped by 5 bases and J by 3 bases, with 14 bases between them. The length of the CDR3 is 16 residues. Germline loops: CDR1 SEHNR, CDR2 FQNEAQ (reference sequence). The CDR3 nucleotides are TGTGCCAGCAGCCGGGAGGGGGACAACTATAATTCACCCCTCCACTTT. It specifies CASSREGDNYNSPLHF.

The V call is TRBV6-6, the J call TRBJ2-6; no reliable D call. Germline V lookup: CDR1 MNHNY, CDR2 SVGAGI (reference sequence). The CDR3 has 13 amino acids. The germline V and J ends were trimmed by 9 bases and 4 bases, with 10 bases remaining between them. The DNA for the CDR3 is TGTGCCAGTTCGGCGACAGGGGCCAACGTCCTGACTTTC. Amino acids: CASSATGANVLTF.

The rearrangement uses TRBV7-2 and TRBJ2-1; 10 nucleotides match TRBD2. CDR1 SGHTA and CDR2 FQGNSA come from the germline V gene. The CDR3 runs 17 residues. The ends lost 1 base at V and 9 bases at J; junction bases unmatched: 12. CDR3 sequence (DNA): TGTGCCAGCAGCTTAGGTTGGCAAGCGGGGGGGCCAGTTGAGCAGTTCTTC. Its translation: CASSLGWQAGGPVEQFF.

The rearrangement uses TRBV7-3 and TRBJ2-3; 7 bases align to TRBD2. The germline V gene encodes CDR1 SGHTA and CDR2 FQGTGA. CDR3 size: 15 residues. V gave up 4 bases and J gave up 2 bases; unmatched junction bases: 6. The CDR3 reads CASSWALADTDTQYF. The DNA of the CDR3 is TGTGCCAGCAGCTGGGCCCTAGCGGACACAGATACGCAGTATTTT.

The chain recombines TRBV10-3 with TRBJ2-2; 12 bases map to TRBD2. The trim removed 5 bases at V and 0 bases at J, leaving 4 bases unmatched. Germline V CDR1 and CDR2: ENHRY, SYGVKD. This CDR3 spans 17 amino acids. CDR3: CAISKTSGGSNTGELFF. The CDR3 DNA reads TGTGCCATCAGTAAGACTAGCGGGGGTTCGAACACCGGGGAGCTGTTTTTT.

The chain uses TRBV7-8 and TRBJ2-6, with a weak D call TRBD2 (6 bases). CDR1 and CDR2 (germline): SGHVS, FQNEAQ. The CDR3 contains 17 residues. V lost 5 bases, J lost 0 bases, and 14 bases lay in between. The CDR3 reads CASSGSGRSSGANVLTF. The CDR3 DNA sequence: TGTGCCAGCAGCGGTAGCGGACGCAGCTCTGGGGCCAACGTCCTGACTTTC.

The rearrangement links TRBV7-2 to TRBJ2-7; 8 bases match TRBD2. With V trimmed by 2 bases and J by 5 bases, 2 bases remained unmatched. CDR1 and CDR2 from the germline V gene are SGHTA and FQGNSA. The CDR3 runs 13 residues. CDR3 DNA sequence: TGTGCCAGCAGCTTAAGACTAGCGCACGAGCAGTACTTC. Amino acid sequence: CASSLRLAHEQYF.

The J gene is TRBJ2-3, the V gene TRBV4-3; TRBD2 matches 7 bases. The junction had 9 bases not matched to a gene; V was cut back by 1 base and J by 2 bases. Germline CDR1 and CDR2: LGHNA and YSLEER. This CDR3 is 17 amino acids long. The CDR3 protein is CASSQGFSGALTDTQYF. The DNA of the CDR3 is TGCGCCAGCAGCCAAGGGTTCAGCGGGGCCCTCACAGATACGCAGTATTTT.

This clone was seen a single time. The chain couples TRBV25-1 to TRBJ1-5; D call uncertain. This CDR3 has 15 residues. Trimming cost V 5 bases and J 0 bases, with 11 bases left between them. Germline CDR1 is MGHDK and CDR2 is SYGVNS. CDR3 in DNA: TGTGCCAGCAGTCGCGGCGAGAATAGCAATCAGCCCCAGCATTTT. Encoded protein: CASSRGENSNQPQHF.

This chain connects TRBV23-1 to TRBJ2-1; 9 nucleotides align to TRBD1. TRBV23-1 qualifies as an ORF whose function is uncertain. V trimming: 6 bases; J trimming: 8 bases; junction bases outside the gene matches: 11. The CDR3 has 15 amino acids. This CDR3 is CASRSQGQGTYEQFF. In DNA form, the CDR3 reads TGCGCCAGCAGGTCGCAGGGACAGGGTACGTATGAGCAGTTCTTC.

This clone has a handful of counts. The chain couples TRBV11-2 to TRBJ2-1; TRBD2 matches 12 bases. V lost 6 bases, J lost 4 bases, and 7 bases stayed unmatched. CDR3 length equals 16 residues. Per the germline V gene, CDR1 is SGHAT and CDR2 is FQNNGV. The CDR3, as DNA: TGTGCCAGCAGACGACTGACTAGCGGGAGATACAATGAGCAGTTCTTC. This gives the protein CASRRLTSGRYNEQFF.

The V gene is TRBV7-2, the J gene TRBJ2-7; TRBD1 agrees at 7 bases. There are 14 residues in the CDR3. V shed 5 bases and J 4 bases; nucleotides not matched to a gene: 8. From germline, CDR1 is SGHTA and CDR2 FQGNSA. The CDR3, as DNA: TGTGCCAGCAGCCTGGGGACAGACCCTTACGAGCAGTACTTC. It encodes CASSLGTDPYEQYF.

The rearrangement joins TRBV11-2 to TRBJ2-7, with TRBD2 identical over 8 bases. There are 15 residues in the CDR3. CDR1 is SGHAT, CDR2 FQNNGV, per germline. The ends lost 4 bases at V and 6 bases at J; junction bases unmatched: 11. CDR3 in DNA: TGTGCCAGCAGCTCCCCGGGGGGGCTATCTCGCGAGCAGTACTTC. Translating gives CASSSPGGLSREQYF.

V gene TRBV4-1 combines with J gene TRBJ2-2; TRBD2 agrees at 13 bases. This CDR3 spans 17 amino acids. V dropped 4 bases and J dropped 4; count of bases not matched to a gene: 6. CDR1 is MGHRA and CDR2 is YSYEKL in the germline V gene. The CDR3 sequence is CASSRGLAGAGTGELFF. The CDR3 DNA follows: TGCGCCAGCAGCCGAGGACTAGCGGGGGCCGGCACCGGGGAGCTGTTTTTT.

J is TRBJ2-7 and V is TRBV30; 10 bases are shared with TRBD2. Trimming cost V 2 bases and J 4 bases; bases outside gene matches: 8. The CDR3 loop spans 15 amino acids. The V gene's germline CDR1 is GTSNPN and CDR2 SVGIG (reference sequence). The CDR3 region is CAWSIAGGTLYEQYF. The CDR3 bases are TGTGCCTGGAGTATAGCGGGAGGCACCCTTTACGAGCAGTACTTC.

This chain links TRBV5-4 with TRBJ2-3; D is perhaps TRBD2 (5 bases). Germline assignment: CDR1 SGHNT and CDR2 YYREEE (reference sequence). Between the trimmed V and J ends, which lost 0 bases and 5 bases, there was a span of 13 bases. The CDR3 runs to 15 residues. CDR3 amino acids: CASSLESALEDTQYF. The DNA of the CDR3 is TGTGCCAGCAGCTTGGAGTCCGCACTAGAAGATACGCAGTATTTT.

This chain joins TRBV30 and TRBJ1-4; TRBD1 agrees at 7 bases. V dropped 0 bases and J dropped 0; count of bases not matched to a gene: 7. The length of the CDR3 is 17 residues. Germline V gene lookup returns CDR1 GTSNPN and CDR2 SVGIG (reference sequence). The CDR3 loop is CAWSVLRQGATNEKLFF. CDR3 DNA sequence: TGTGCCTGGAGTGTACTCCGACAGGGCGCAACTAATGAAAAACTGTTTTTT.